This entry lists 20 T cell receptor beta chains sequenced from one sample in a study of cytomegalovirus exposure and HLA in healthy donors. PCR amplification relied on 60 Vbeta primers (plus 13 Jbeta primers). Generated by immunoSEQ multiplex PCR, the TCRdb table keeps only in-frame clones and is missing some. In the table there are about 160,000 clones, about four fifths of which are singletons. Sequencing was done on a sample of PBMCs. These receptors were collected from a woman aged 45 to 65 in good health and CMV-seronegative.

This clone showed up just a few times. The chain couples TRBV29-1 to TRBJ2-5, with 13 bases lining up with TRBD2. CDR3 length equals 14 residues. Unmatched junction bases numbered 5, after V lost 5 bases and J lost 5 bases. Germline CDR1 and CDR2: SQVTM and ANQGSEA. The CDR3 sequence: CSVNPGLAGETQYF. In DNA, the CDR3 is TGCAGCGTTAATCCGGGACTAGCGGGGGAGACCCAGTACTTC.

This sequence joins TRBV5-6 and TRBJ2-3; TRBD2 might be the D (7 bases). This CDR3 has 16 residues. Trimming pared 1 base from V and 9 bases from J, leaving 21 bases between. Looked up from germline, CDR1 is SGHDT and CDR2 is YYEEEE. The CDR3 DNA reads as TGTGCCAGCAGCTTGAGGGGGGGCGGGGTGACGGAGACGCAGTATTTT. Protein sequence: CASSLRGGGVTETQYF.

The chain combines TRBV28 with TRBJ2-1; D gene ambiguous. CDR1 and CDR2 from the germline V gene are MDHEN and SYDVKM. V was pared by 5 bases and J by 2 bases, with 10 bases between. This CDR3 contains 14 residues. This CDR3 is CASSPNRAYNEQFF. DNA of the CDR3: TGTGCCAGCAGTCCCAATAGAGCCTACAATGAGCAGTTCTTC.

Worth noting for this clone: A read error may produce the germline difference seen at one junction end. The J gene is TRBJ1-2, the V gene TRBV7-9; 8 bases match TRBD1. Germline V gives CDR1 SEHNR, CDR2 FQNEAQ (reference sequence). The CDR3 covers 16 residues. The CDR3 spells CASSLSGQVTSYGCTF. The CDR3 DNA reads TGTGCCAGCAGCTTATCGGGACAGGTGACTTCCTATGGCTGCACCTTC.

This clone was seen only a few times. V is TRBV5-6 and J is TRBJ1-5, with D possibly TRBD1 on 5 matching bases. CDR3 length: 14 amino acids. CDR1 and CDR2 from the germline V gene are SGHDT and YYEEEE. The V end lost 0 bases, the J end lost 7 bases, and 11 bases lay between the germline ends. The CDR3 region is CASSLAGREQPQHF. DNA of the CDR3: TGTGCCAGCAGCTTGGCAGGGCGGGAACAGCCCCAGCATTTT.

This clone was recorded only once. The chain links TRBV15 to TRBJ2-7; TRBD2 aligns across 10 bases. From germline, CDR1 is LNHNV and CDR2 YYDKDF (reference sequence). The CDR3 totals 18 residues. V was clipped by 1 base and J by 6 bases; unmatched bases: 15. The DNA for the CDR3 is TGTGCCACCAGCAGAGGACACCCCTCTAGCGGGAGATTGGGCGAGCAGTACTTC. This gives the protein CATSRGHPSSGRLGEQYF.

The chain links TRBV18 to TRBJ1-2, with D maybe TRBD1 (5 bases). CDR1 is KGHSH and CDR2 is LQKENI in the germline V gene. This CDR3 is 15 amino acids long. V gave up 0 bases and J gave up 2 bases, with 10 bases separating them. CDR3 residues: CASSPPAGWNYGYTF. DNA of the CDR3: TGTGCCAGCTCACCACCGGCAGGGTGGAACTATGGCTACACCTTC.

This clone was counted between two and nine times. The chain recombines TRBV6-1 with TRBJ1-1; D is unresolved. The CDR3 loop spans 13 amino acids. Germline V gene lookup returns CDR1 MNHNS and CDR2 SASEGT. Trimming shortened V by 5 bases and J by 2 bases, and 9 bases separated the two germline ends. The CDR3 DNA is TGTGCCAGCAGTATAGCAGACAACACTGAAGCTTTCTTT. Translated: CASSIADNTEAFF.

The chain couples TRBV7-8 to TRBJ2-2; 9 nucleotides align to TRBD2. This CDR3 contains 18 residues. V was clipped by 4 bases and J by 3 bases; unmatched bases: 12. CDR1 and CDR2 (germline): SGHVS, FQNEAQ. In nucleotides, the CDR3 is TGTGCCAGCAGCTCCCGGGCGCGGGAGGGTTTACACACCGGGGAGCTGTTTTTT. Translation gives CASSSRAREGLHTGELFF.

This clone turned up a few times. V is TRBV6-5 and J is TRBJ2-1; possible D gene TRBD2, 6 bases. V was clipped by 8 bases and J by 9 bases, with 17 bases between them. This CDR3 comprises 13 residues. Germline loops: CDR1 MNHEY, CDR2 SVGAGI. The CDR3, as DNA: TGTGCCAGCGCCCTAGCGTCGAGGGGTGAGCAGTTCTTC. It translates to CASALASRGEQFF.

The J gene is TRBJ2-7, the V gene TRBV9; tentative D call: TRBD2 (6 bases). V lost 0 bases and J lost 6, with 7 bases in between. Germline CDR1 SGDLS, CDR2 YYNGEE. This CDR3 has 12 amino acids. The CDR3 region has the DNA TGTGCCAGCAGCGTAGTGGGGGGCGAGCAGTACTTC. Translated, it gives CASSVVGGEQYF.

The CDR3: CASSLGQGEYEQYF. The CDR3 region has the DNA TGTGCCAGCAGCTTAGGACAGGGAGAGTACGAGCAGTACTTC. The chain combines TRBV11-2 with TRBJ2-7, with 7 bases matching TRBD1. CDR3 length: 14 amino acids. Germline V gene sequence: CDR1 SGHAT, CDR2 FQNNGV. Trimming cost V 1 base and J 4 bases; bases outside gene matches: 4.

The CDR3 is CAWGAGGETQYF. DNA for the CDR3: TGTGCCTGGGGCGCTGGCGGGGAGACCCAGTACTTC. The chain couples TRBV30 to TRBJ2-5; perhaps TRBD2 as D (5 bases). Germline V lookup: CDR1 GTSNPN, CDR2 SVGIG (reference sequence). The ends were cut back, 5 bases at V and 5 bases at J, with 12 bases in the middle. This CDR3 contains 12 residues.

V gene TRBV19 combines with J gene TRBJ1-2; D is undetermined. The germline V and J ends were trimmed by 7 bases and 8 bases, with 11 bases remaining between them. Per germline, CDR1 LNHDA and CDR2 SQIVND (reference sequence). The length of the CDR3 is 11 residues. Here the CDR3 reads CASNEGRGYTF. The CDR3 bases are TGTGCCAGTAATGAGGGTCGCGGCTACACCTTC.

This chain joins TRBV5-4 and TRBJ2-3; 7 nucleotides line up with TRBD1. Looked up from germline, CDR1 is SGHNT and CDR2 is YYREEE (reference sequence). This CDR3 is built from 16 residues. The V gene end was trimmed by 0 bases and the J gene end by 3 bases; junction bases not matched to a gene: 7. CDR3 nucleotides: TGTGCCAGCAGCTTGGGACAGGGTAAAGGAACAGATACGCAGTATTTT. Translating it yields CASSLGQGKGTDTQYF.

About this clone: The same CDR3 also results from other DNA sequences found in this sample. The rearrangement uses TRBV7-9 and TRBJ1-3; D uncertain. The germline V gene encodes CDR1 SEHNR and CDR2 FQNEAQ (reference sequence). The ends were cut back, 2 bases at V and 1 base at J, with 6 bases in the middle. CDR3 length: 14 amino acids. CDR3 sequence reads: CASSLPGSGNTIYF. CDR3 bases: TGTGCCAGCAGCTTACCGGGTTCTGGAAACACCATATATTTT.

As to this clone: The sample has other DNA sequences that encode this CDR3 too. J is TRBJ1-1 and V is TRBV28, with 9 bases matching TRBD1. CDR1 and CDR2 from the germline V gene are MDHEN and SYDVKM. This CDR3 has 14 residues. With 4 bases clipped from V and 1 base from J, the junction kept 1 base outside the gene matches. CDR3 in DNA: TGTGCCAGCAGTTCGGGACAGGGGAACACTGAAGCTTTCTTT. Amino acid sequence: CASSSGQGNTEAFF.

This sequence joins TRBV19 and TRBJ1-2, with TRBD1 identical over 7 bases. The germline V gene has CDR1 LNHDA and CDR2 SQIVND (reference sequence). With 8 bases clipped from V and 2 bases from J, the junction kept 2 bases outside the gene matches. The CDR3 loop spans 12 amino acids. The CDR3 DNA reads as TGTGCCAGTGAACAGGGGAACTATGGCTACACCTTC. This translates into CASEQGNYGYTF. The full variable domain, rest sourced from reference TRBV19 and TRBJ1-2, is DGGITQSPKYLFRKEGQNVTLSCEQNLNHDAMYWYRQDPGQGLRLIYYSQIVNDFQKGDIAEGYSVSREKKESFPLTVTSAQKNPTAFYLCASEQGNYGYTFGSGTRLTVV.

This rearrangement joins TRBV19 to TRBJ1-4, with a possible D match to TRBD1 (5 bases). Trimming pared 7 bases from V and 3 bases from J, leaving 12 bases between. Germline V gene sequence: CDR1 LNHDA, CDR2 SQIVND (reference sequence). This CDR3 is built from 14 residues. This CDR3 reads CASNQGVANEKLFF. In nucleotides, the CDR3 is TGTGCCAGTAACCAAGGGGTGGCTAATGAAAAACTGTTTTTT.

The rearrangement uses TRBV5-4 and TRBJ2-7, with a tentative D call TRBD1 (7 bases). With 4 bases removed from V and 7 bases from J, the gap between germline ends came to 18 bases. Germline CDR1 and CDR2: SGHNT and YYREEE (reference sequence). The CDR3 consists of 14 residues. The CDR3 region has the DNA TGTGCCAGCAGCCTGACAGGGACTTGGGAGGAGCAGTACTTC. It encodes CASSLTGTWEEQYF.